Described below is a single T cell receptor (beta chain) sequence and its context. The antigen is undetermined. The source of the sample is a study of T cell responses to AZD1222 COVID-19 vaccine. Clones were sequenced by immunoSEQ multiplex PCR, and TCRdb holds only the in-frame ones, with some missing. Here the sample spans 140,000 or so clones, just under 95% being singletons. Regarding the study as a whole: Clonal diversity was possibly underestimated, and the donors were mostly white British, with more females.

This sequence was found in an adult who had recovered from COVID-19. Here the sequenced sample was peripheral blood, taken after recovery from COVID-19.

The CDR3 DNA reads TGCAGCGTTGAGTGGGGAGCAGGGGGCTATGGCTACACCTTC. It is translated as CSVEWGAGGYGYTF. This chain uses TRBV29-1 with TRBJ1-2, with TRBD1 matching over 7 bases. The V gene's germline CDR1 is SQVTM and CDR2 ANQGSEA. The CDR3 spans 14 residues. The V and J ends lost 3 bases and 4 bases, in that order; junction bases with no gene match: 8.